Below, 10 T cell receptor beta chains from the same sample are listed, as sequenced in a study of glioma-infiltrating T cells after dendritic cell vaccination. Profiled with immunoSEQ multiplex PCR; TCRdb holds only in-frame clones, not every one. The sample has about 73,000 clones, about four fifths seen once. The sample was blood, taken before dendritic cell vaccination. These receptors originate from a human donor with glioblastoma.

The CDR3, as DNA: TGTGCCAGCGTTAGATCAACTAATGAAAAACTGTTTTTT. This translates into CASVRSTNEKLFF. This rearrangement joins TRBV2 to TRBJ1-4; D gene ambiguous. The germline V gene encodes CDR1 SNHLY and CDR2 FYNNEI. This CDR3 contains 13 residues. V was shortened by 8 bases and J by 0 bases, with 7 bases between the two germline ends.

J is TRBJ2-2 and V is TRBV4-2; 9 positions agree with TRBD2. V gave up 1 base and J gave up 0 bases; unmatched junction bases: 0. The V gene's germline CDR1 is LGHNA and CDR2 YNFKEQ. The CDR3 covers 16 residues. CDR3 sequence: CASSQVAGANTGELFF. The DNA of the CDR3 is TGTGCCAGCAGCCAAGTAGCGGGGGCGAACACCGGGGAGCTGTTTTTT.

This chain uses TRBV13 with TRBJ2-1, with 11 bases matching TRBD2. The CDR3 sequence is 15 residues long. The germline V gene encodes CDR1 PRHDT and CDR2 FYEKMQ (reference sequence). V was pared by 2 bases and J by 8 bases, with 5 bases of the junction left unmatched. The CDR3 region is CASSLTGTSGDEQFF. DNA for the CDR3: TGTGCCAGCAGCTTAACCGGGACTAGCGGCGATGAGCAGTTCTTC.

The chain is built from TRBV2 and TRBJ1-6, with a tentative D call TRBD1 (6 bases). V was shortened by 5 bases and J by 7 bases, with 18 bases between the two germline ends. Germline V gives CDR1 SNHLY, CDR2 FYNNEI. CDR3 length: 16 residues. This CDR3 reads CASSTGQSTGNSPLHF. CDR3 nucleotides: TGTGCCAGCAGTACCGGACAGTCAACCGGGAATTCACCCCTCCACTTT.

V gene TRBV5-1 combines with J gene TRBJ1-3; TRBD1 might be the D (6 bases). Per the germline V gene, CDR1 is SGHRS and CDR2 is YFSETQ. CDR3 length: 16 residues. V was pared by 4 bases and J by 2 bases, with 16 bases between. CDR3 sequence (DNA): TGCGCCAGCAGCCCCGATACAGGGTCGCCTGGAAACACCATATATTTT. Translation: CASSPDTGSPGNTIYF.

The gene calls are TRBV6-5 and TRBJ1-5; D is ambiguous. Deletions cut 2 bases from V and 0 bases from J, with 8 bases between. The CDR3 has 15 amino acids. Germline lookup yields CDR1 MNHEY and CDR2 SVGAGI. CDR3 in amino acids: CASSYVAYSNQPQHF. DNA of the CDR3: TGTGCCAGCAGTTACGTCGCGTATAGCAATCAGCCCCAGCATTTT.

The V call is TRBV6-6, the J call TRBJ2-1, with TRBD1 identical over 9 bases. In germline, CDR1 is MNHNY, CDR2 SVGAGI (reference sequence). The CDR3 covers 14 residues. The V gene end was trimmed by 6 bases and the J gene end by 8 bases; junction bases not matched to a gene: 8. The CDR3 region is CASREGQGRHEQFF. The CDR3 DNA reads TGTGCCAGCAGAGAGGGACAGGGAAGGCATGAGCAGTTCTTC.

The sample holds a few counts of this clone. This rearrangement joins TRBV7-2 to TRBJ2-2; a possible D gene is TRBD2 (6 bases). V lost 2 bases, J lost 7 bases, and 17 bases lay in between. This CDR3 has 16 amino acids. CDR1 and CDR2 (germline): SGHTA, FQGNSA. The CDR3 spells CASSLWRVGLGGELFF. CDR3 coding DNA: TGTGCCAGCAGCTTATGGAGGGTTGGGTTGGGCGGGGAGCTGTTTTTT.

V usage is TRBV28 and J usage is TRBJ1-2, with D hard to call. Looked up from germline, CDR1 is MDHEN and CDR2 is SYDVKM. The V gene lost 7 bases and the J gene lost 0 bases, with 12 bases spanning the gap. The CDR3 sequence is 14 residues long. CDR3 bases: TGTGCCAGCATGATTGGAAGCGCTAACTATGGCTACACCTTC. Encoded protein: CASMIGSANYGYTF.

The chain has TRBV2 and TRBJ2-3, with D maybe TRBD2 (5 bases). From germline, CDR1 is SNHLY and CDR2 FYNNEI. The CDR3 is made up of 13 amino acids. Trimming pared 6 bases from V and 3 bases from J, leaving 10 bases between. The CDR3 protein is CASRGGLTDTQYF. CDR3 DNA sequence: TGTGCCAGCAGGGGTGGACTGACAGATACGCAGTATTTT. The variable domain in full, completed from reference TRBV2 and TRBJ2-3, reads EPEVTQTPSHQVTQMGQEVILRCVPISNHLYFYWYRQILGQKVEFLVSFYNNEISEKSEIFDDQFSVERPDGSNFTLKIRSTKLEDSAMYFCASRGGLTDTQYFGPGTRLTVL.